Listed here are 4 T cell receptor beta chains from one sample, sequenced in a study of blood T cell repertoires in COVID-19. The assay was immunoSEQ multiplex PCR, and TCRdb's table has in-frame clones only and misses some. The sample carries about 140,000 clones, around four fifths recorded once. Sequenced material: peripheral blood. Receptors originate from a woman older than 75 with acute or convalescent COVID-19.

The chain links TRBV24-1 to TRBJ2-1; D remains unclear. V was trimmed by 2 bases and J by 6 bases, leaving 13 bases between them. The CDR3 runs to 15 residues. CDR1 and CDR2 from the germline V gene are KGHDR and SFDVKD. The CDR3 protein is CATSDSWSRANEQFF. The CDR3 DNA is TGTGCCACCAGTGATTCATGGAGTAGAGCCAATGAGCAGTTCTTC.

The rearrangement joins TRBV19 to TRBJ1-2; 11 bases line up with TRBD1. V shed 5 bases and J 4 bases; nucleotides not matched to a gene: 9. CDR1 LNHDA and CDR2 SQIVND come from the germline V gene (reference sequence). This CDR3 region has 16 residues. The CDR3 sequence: CASSPIRDRGTYGYTF. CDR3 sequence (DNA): TGTGCCAGTAGTCCTATCCGGGACAGGGGGACCTATGGCTACACCTTC.

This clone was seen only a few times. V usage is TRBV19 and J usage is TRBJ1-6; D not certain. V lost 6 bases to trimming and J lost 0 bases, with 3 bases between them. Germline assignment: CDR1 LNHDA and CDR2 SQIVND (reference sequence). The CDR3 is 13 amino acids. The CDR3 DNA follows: TGTGCCAGTAGCGGCTCCTATAATTCACCCCTCCACTTT. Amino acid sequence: CASSGSYNSPLHF.

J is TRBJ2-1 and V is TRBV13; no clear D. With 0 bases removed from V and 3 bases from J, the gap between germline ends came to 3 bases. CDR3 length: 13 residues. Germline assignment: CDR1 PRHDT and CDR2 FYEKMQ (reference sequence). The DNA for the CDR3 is TGTGCCAGCAGCTTAGGTAACTACAATGAGCAGTTCTTC. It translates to CASSLGNYNEQFF.